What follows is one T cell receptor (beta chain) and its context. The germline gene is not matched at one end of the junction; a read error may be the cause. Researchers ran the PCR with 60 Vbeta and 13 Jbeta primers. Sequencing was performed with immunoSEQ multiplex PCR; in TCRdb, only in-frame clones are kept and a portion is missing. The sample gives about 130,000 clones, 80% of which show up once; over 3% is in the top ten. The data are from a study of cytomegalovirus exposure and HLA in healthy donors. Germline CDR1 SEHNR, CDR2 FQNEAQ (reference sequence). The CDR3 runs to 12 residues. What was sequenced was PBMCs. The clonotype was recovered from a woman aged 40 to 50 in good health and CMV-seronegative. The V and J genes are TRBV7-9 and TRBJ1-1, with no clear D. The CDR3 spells CSSSRNSAQAFF. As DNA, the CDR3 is TGTTCCAGCAGCCGGAACAGTGCTCAAGCTTTCTTT.